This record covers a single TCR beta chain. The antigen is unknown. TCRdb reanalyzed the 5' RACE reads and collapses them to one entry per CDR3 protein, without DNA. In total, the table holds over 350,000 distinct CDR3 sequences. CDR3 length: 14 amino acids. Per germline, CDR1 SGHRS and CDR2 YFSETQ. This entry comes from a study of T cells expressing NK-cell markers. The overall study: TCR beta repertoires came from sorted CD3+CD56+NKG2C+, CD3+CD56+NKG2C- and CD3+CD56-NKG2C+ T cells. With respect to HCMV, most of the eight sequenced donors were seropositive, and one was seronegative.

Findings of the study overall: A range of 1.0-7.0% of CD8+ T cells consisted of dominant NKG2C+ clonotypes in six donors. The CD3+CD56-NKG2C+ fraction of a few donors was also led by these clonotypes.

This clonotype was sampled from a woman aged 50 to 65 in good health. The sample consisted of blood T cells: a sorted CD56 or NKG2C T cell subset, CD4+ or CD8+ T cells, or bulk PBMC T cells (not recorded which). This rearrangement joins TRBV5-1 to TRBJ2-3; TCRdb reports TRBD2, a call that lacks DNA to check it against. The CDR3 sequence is CASKTGGPTDTQYF.